Sequencing of this T cell receptor (beta chain) was carried out in a study of control samples from healthy donors and cancer patients. The V gene's germline CDR1 is SEHNR and CDR2 FQNEAQ (reference sequence). Trimming cost V 5 bases and J 2 bases, with 14 bases left between them. The CDR3 spans 15 residues. Repertoires were generated with immunoSEQ multiplex PCR, while TCRdb's copy carries only in-frame clones and drops some. Of 400,000 to 500,000 clones listed, about nine tenths are singletons. This clone was observed once. The material sequenced was PBMCs. This chain links TRBV7-9 with TRBJ2-3, with a possible D match to TRBD2 (5 bases). The TCR originated in a middle-aged man with head and neck cancer. The CDR3 coding sequence is TGTGCCAGCAGCCCAGATGGGAGTACCACAGATACGCAGTATTTT. Translated: CASSPDGSTTDTQYF. The full variable domain, completed using reference TRBV7-9 and TRBJ2-3, is DTGVSQNPRHKITKRGQNVTFRCDPISEHNRLYWYRQTLGQGPEFLTYFQNEAQLEKSRLLSDRFSAERPKGSFSTLEIQRTEQGDSAMYLCASSPDGSTTDTQYFGPGTRLTVL.